The TCR beta chain under discussion was sequenced for a study of post-analysis software for immune sequencing data. Study context: The disease courses covered relapsing-remitting, secondary progressive and progressive-relapsing multiple sclerosis.

Unique molecular identifiers had been added to the TCR beta cDNA libraries. T cells numbering roughly 1 to 10 million yielded cDNA molecules that totaled about 500,000. TCRdb recomputed calls from the PCR reads with MiXCR, one row per CDR3 protein. The sample shows roughly 400,000 distinct CDR3 sequences, approximately 42% of them seen only once. The V gene lost 5 bases and the J gene lost 8 bases, with 24 bases spanning the gap. This CDR3 is 16 amino acids long. The germline CDR1 and CDR2 sequences are MDHEN and SYDVKM. Details on this clonotype: Its antigen is not known.

Study-level results: Patients had higher frequencies than controls of four to six TRBV segments, including TRBV5-6, TRBV5-1 and TRBV20-1. Multiple sclerosis was associated with a significant reduction in normalized Chao1 diversity relative to controls.

This sequence was found in a girl under 10 years old with multiple sclerosis. This chain connects TRBV28 to TRBJ1-1, with D possibly matching TRBD1 (5 bases). Specimen: blood. CDR3: CASSPPRGPGGHEAFF. CDR3 DNA: TGTGCCAGCAGTCCCCCTCGGGGCCCAGGTGGCCACGAAGCTTTCTTT.